This T cell receptor (beta chain) was recorded in a study of metastatic and nonmetastatic thyroid tumors. Thyroid surgery was preceded by no treatment in any patient. TCRdb re-analyzed the PCR reads using MiXCR. The sample yields about 24,000 clones, more than 20% seen once. Germline assignment: CDR1 MNHEY and CDR2 SMNVEV (reference sequence). This CDR3 is built from 15 residues. Material for sequencing was blood. The V call is TRBV27, the J call TRBJ1-5; D remains ambiguous. The DNA end is more similar to TRBJ2-3, so the J call may be wrong. The sequence derives from a female donor with papillary thyroid cancer or a benign thyroid nodule (not recorded which). Some clones in this sample may be carry-over from other donors' samples. This CDR3 reads CASSFFYVGNQPQYF. CDR3 in DNA: TGTGCCAGCAGTTTCTTCTACGTTGGGAATCAGCCCCAGTATTTT.